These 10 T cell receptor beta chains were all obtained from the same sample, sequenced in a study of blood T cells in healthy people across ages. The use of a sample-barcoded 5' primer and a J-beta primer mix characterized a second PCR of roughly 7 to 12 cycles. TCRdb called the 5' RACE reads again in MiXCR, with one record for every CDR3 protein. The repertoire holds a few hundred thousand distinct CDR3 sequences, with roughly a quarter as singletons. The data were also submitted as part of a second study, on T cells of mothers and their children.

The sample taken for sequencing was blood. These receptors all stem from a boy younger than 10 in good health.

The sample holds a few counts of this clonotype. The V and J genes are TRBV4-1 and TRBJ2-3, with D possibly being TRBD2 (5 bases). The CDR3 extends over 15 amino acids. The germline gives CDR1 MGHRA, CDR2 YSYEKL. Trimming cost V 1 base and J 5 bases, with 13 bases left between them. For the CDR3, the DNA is TGCGCCAGCAGCCAAGGGTCTAGCCGTGGAGATACGCAGTATTTT. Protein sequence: CASSQGSSRGDTQYF.

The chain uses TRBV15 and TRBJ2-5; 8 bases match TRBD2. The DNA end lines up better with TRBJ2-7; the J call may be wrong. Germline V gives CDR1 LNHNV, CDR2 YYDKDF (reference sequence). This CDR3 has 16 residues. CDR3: CATSRVPAGATYEQYF. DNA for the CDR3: TGTGCCACCAGCAGAGTACCAGCGGGAGCAACCTACGAGCAGTACTTC.

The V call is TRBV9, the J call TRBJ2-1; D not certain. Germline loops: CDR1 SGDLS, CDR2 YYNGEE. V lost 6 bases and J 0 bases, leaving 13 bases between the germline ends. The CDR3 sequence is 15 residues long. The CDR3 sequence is CASTPDFSSYNEQFF. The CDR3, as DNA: TGTGCCAGCACCCCCGACTTCAGCTCCTACAATGAGCAGTTCTTC. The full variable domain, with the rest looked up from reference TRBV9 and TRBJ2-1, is DSGVTQTPKHLITATGQRVTLRCSPRSGDLSVYWYQQSLDQGLQFLIQYYNGEERAKGNILERFSAQQFPDLHSELNLSSLELGDSALYFCASTPDFSSYNEQFFGPGTRLTVL.

CDR3 protein: CASSTNRGREDYGYTF. Here the CDR3 DNA reads TGTGCCAGCAGCACTAACAGGGGGCGCGAGGACTATGGCTACACCTTC. The chain couples TRBV14 to TRBJ1-2, with 9 bases matching TRBD1. This CDR3 comprises 16 residues. V lost 5 bases and J lost 3; bases outside the gene matches: 10. The germline V gene has CDR1 SGHDN and CDR2 FVKESK.

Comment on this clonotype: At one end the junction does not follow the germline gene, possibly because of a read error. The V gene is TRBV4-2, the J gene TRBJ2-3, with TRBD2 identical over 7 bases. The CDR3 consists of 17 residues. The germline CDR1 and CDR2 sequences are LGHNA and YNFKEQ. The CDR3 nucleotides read TGTGCCAGCAGCCAGAAGGGCGGACTAGATGGCACAGATACGCCGTATTTT. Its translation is CASSQKGGLDGTDTPYF.

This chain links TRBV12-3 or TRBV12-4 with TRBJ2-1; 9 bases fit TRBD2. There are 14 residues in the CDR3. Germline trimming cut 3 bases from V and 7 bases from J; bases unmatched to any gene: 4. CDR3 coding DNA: TGTGCCAGCAGTTTTGGGACTAGCAGGAATGAGCAGTTCTTC. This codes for CASSFGTSRNEQFF.

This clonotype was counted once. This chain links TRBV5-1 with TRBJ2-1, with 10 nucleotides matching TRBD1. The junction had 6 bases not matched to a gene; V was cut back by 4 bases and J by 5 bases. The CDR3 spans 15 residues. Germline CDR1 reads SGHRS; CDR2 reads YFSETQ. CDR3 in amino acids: CASSIPGTGDNEQFF. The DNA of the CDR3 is TGCGCCAGCAGCATACCCGGGACAGGGGACAATGAGCAGTTCTTC.

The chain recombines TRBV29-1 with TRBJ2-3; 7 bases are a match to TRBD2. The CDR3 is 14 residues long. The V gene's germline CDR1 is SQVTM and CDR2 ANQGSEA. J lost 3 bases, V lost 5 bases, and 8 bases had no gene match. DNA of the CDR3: TGCAGCGTTCCTCGGGGGGTTTCGACAGATACGCAGTATTTT. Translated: CSVPRGVSTDTQYF.

The CDR3 is CASSLERGGINEQFF. The CDR3 coding sequence is TGCGCCAGCAGCTTGGAGAGGGGGGGTATTAATGAGCAGTTCTTC. The gene calls are TRBV5-1 and TRBJ2-1, with D perhaps TRBD2 (7 bases). The V gene lost 0 bases and the J gene lost 7 bases, with 14 bases spanning the gap. This CDR3 region has 15 residues. Germline CDR1 reads SGHRS; CDR2 reads YFSETQ.

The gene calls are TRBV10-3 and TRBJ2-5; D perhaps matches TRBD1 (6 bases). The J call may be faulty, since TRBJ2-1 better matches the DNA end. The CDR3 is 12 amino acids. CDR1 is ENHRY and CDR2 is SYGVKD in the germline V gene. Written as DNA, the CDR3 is TGTGCCGCCCAGGGGATGGATCTTGAGCAGTTCTTC. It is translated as CAAQGMDLEQFF.